This TCR beta chain was documented in a study of technical replicates of blood from a few donors. Generated by immunoSEQ multiplex PCR, the TCRdb table keeps only in-frame clones and is missing some. The top ten clones hold 4.5% to 5.5% of a sample with some 64,000 clones, roughly 86% of them seen once. Germline trimming cut 0 bases from V and 6 bases from J; bases unmatched to any gene: 4. In germline, CDR1 is LGHNA, CDR2 YSLEER. The CDR3 has 15 residues. This chain connects TRBV4-3 to TRBJ2-2, with 7 bases aligning to TRBD1. The specimen sequenced was PBMCs. This receptor was obtained from a human donor in good health. Some clones in this sample may be carry-over from other donors' samples. The CDR3 here is CASSQDRQGSGELFF. The CDR3 nucleotides read TGCGCCAGCAGCCAAGATCGACAGGGATCCGGGGAGCTGTTTTTT.